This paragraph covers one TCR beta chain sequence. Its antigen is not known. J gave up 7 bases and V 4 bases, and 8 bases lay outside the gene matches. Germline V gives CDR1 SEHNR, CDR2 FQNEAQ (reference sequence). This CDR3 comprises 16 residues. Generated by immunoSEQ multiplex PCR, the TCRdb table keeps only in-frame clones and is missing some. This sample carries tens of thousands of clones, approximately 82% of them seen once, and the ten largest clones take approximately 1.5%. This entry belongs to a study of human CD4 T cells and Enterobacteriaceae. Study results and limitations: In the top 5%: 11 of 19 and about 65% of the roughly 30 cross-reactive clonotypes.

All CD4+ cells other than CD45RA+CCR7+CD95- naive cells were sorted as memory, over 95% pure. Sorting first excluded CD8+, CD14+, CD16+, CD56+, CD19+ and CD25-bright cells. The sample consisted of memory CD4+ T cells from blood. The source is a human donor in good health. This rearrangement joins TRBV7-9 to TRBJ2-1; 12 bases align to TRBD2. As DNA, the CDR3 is TGTGCCAGCAGCTCAAGACTAGCGGGAGCTCTAAATGAGCAGTTCTTC. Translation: CASSSRLAGALNEQFF.